Listed below are T cell receptor beta chains from one sample, sequenced in a study of tumor and adjacent non-tumor tissue in lung cancer. MiXCR, applied by TCRdb to the multiplex PCR reads, yields one record per CDR3 protein. The sample shows some 120,000 distinct CDR3 sequences, approximately 66% of them seen only once. The source material was lung tumor tissue. All receptors come from a man aged 25-40 years with non-small cell lung cancer. Both conserved end residues are part of each CDR3. A D gene is named only where the DNA matches it firmly. Clone size is shown for a subset of rows, as once, few, many or a class of expanded clone.

clone size: -
D gene: -
J gene: TRBJ2-3
V gene: TRBV14
CDR3 DNA: TGTGCCGGCAGCCAAGAAGGGACCGTAGATACTCAGTATTTT
CDR3 protein: CAGSQEGTVDTQYF

clone size: -
D gene: -
J gene: TRBJ1-5
V gene: TRBV6-2/TRBV6-3
CDR3 DNA: TGTGCCAGCTGCTCAGGGCAGGGACAACAGCCCCAGCATTTT
CDR3 protein: CASCSGQGQQPQHF

clone size: many
D gene: TRBD2
J gene: TRBJ2-1
V gene: TRBV6-1
CDR3 DNA: TGTGCCAGCCAGCGGGGGGGAAACAATGAGCAGTTCTTC
CDR3 protein: CASQRGGNNEQFF

clone size: -
D gene: -
J gene: TRBJ2-1
V gene: TRBV11-3
CDR3 DNA: TGTGCCAGTAGCCCCACACCTGTCAATGTGCAGTTCTTC
CDR3 protein: CASSPTPVNVQFF

clone size: -
D gene: TRBD2
J gene: TRBJ2-1
V gene: TRBV12-3/TRBV12-4
CDR3 DNA: TGTGCCAGCAGTTTTATGCTAGCGGATAATGAGCAGTTCTTC
CDR3 protein: CASSFMLADNEQFF

clone size: -
D gene: -
J gene: TRBJ1-4
V gene: TRBV11-2
CDR3 DNA: TGTCCCAGCAGCCGTGACGGCGCAGCTAATGAAAAACTGTTTTTT
CDR3 protein: CPSSRDGAANEKLFF

clone size: -
D gene: -
J gene: TRBJ2-5
V gene: TRBV20-1
CDR3 DNA: TGCAGTGCTAGTAGGACTGCCCAAGAGACCCAGTACTTC
CDR3 protein: CSASRTAQETQYF

clone size: -
D gene: -
J gene: TRBJ1-6
V gene: TRBV12-3/TRBV12-4
CDR3 DNA: TGTGCCAGCAGTTTAGGTACAGTGATGGATTCACCCCTCCACTTT
CDR3 protein: CASSLGTVMDSPLHF

clone size: -
D gene: TRBD2
J gene: TRBJ2-7
V gene: TRBV20-1
CDR3 DNA: TGCAATGCTAGGGGTTCTCTAGCGGATCATTCCTACGAGCAGTACTTC
CDR3 protein: CNARGSLADHSYEQYF

clone size: -
D gene: -
J gene: TRBJ2-1
V gene: TRBV4-2
CDR3 DNA: TGTGCCAGCAGCCAAGTCGGCAGGGAGGGGGGTGATGAGCAGTTCTTC
CDR3 protein: CASSQVGREGGDEQFF

clone size: -
D gene: -
J gene: TRBJ2-5
V gene: TRBV4-1
CDR3 DNA: TGCGCCAGCTGCCGGCCGTTCTCTACGGAGACCCAGTACTTC
CDR3 protein: CASCRPFSTETQYF

clone size: many
D gene: -
J gene: TRBJ2-4
V gene: TRBV5-5
CDR3 DNA: TGTGCCAGCAGCTTGGGGGGAGGAAACATTCAGTACTTC
CDR3 protein: CASSLGGGNIQYF

clone size: few
D gene: -
J gene: TRBJ2-7
V gene: TRBV7-9
CDR3 DNA: TGTGCCAGCAGCTTATTCGGACAGAACTACGAGCAGTACTTC
CDR3 protein: CASSLFGQNYEQYF

clone size: -
D gene: -
J gene: TRBJ1-2
V gene: TRBV20-1
CDR3 DNA: TGCTGTGCTAGAGATCTCTTACAGGGATACCCTAACTATGGCTACACCTTC
CDR3 protein: CCARDLLQGYPNYGYTF

clone size: -
D gene: -
J gene: TRBJ1-2
V gene: TRBV7-2
CDR3 DNA: TGTGCCAGCGAACCGGTGCCAAACGATGGCTACACCTTC
CDR3 protein: CASEPVPNDGYTF

clone size: many
D gene: -
J gene: TRBJ2-2
V gene: TRBV10-3
CDR3 DNA: TGTGCCATCAGGGGACCTGCGAACACCGGGGAGCTGTTTTTT
CDR3 protein: CAIRGPANTGELFF

clone size: -
D gene: TRBD1
J gene: TRBJ1-1
V gene: TRBV7-3
CDR3 DNA: TGTGCCAGCAGCTTAACAGGGGTAGACAGGGATAATGCTTTCTTT
CDR3 protein: CASSLTGVDRDNAFF

clone size: few
D gene: -
J gene: TRBJ2-7
V gene: TRBV7-8
CDR3 DNA: TGTGCCAGCAGCCCCACTAGGGGCTCGAGAGAGCAGTACTTC
CDR3 protein: CASSPTRGSREQYF

clone size: -
D gene: -
J gene: TRBJ2-1
V gene: TRBV20-1
CDR3 DNA: TGCAGTGCCGTAGGGGGATATTACAATGAGCAGTTCTTC
CDR3 protein: CSAVGGYYNEQFF

clone size: once
D gene: TRBD1
J gene: TRBJ2-2
V gene: TRBV11-1
CDR3 DNA: TGTGCCAGCAGCCTAACGACAGGGGTGAACACCGGGGTACTGTTTTTT
CDR3 protein: CASSLTTGVNTGVLFF

clone size: -
D gene: -
J gene: TRBJ1-2
V gene: TRBV20-1
CDR3 DNA: TGCAGTGCTCCACTACTGGGAGGCTACTATGGCTACACCTTC
CDR3 protein: CSAPLLGGYYGYTF

clone size: -
D gene: -
J gene: TRBJ2-1
V gene: TRBV29-1
CDR3 DNA: TGCAGCGTTGTGGATAGGGAGGACAATGAGCAGTTCTTC
CDR3 protein: CSVVDREDNEQFF

clone size: few
D gene: -
J gene: TRBJ1-1
V gene: TRBV11-3
CDR3 DNA: TGTACCAGCAGCTTAGAGGCGAACACTGAAGTTTTCTTT
CDR3 protein: CTSSLEANTEVFF

clone size: -
D gene: TRBD2
J gene: TRBJ2-1
V gene: TRBV4-2
CDR3 DNA: TGTGCCAGCGGCCAAACCCCCTTAGCGGGAGCCTACAACGAGCAGTTCTTC
CDR3 protein: CASGQTPLAGAYNEQFF

clone size: many
D gene: -
J gene: TRBJ2-3
V gene: TRBV29-1
CDR3 DNA: TGCAGCGCCCGAGGAGGGAACACAGATACGCAGTATTTT
CDR3 protein: CSARGGNTDTQYF

clone size: -
D gene: -
J gene: TRBJ1-2
V gene: TRBV6-1
CDR3 DNA: TGTGCCAGCAGGACTGACAGTTTCCCCAACTATAGCTACACCTTC
CDR3 protein: CASRTDSFPNYSYTF

clone size: -
D gene: -
J gene: TRBJ1-2
V gene: TRBV11-3
CDR3 DNA: TGTGCCAGCAGCTTAGACGGGAGTCGCGGCTACACATTC
CDR3 protein: CASSLDGSRGYTF

clone size: -
D gene: -
J gene: TRBJ1-2
V gene: TRBV24-1
CDR3 DNA: TGTGCCACCAGTGACAGTAACTATGGCTACACCTTC
CDR3 protein: CATSDSNYGYTF

clone size: -
D gene: -
J gene: TRBJ2-1
V gene: TRBV6-2/TRBV6-3
CDR3 DNA: TGTGCCAGCAGTTTAAACGACTACAATGAGCAGTTCTTT
CDR3 protein: CASSLNDYNEQFF

clone size: -
D gene: TRBD1
J gene: TRBJ2-2
V gene: TRBV6-5
CDR3 DNA: TGTGCCAGCAGGATACAGGGGGCCGGGGATCTATTTTTT
CDR3 protein: CASRIQGAGDLFF

clone size: -
D gene: -
J gene: TRBJ2-7
V gene: TRBV20-1
CDR3 DNA: TGCAGTGCTGCTGGGAGCTCCTACGAGCAGTGCTTC
CDR3 protein: CSAAGSSYEQCF

clone size: -
D gene: -
J gene: TRBJ2-5
V gene: TRBV5-5
CDR3 DNA: TGTGCCAGCAGTCACGGGGGGCGGGAGACCCAGTACTTC
CDR3 protein: CASSHGGRETQYF

clone size: -
D gene: TRBD2
J gene: TRBJ2-1
V gene: TRBV20-1
CDR3 DNA: TGCAGTGCTCGTACTGGCGGGGGTTACAGTGGGCAGTTCTTC
CDR3 protein: CSARTGGGYSGQFF

clone size: -
D gene: -
J gene: TRBJ1-1
V gene: TRBV4-2
CDR3 DNA: TGTACCAGCAGCCAAGAAAGGAACACTGAAGCTTTCTTT
CDR3 protein: CTSSQERNTEAFF

clone size: -
D gene: TRBD1
J gene: TRBJ1-6
V gene: TRBV6-1
CDR3 DNA: TGTGCCAGCAGTGCACAGGGGATGGATAGTTCACCCCTCCACTTT
CDR3 protein: CASSAQGMDSSPLHF

clone size: -
D gene: TRBD2
J gene: TRBJ2-1
V gene: TRBV12-3/TRBV12-4
CDR3 DNA: TGTGCCAGCAGCCGGCTAGCGGGGAAGAATGAGCAGTTCTTC
CDR3 protein: CASSRLAGKNEQFF

clone size: few
D gene: -
J gene: TRBJ2-7
V gene: TRBV6-5
CDR3 DNA: TGTGTCAGCAGTTACTTCGGCAGGGCCTACGAGCAGTACTTC
CDR3 protein: CVSSYFGRAYEQYF

clone size: many
D gene: -
J gene: TRBJ2-7
V gene: TRBV6-2/TRBV6-3
CDR3 DNA: TGTGCCAGCAGTCCTAAAAGGGGTTACGAGCAGTACTTC
CDR3 protein: CASSPKRGYEQYF

clone size: many
D gene: -
J gene: TRBJ2-3
V gene: TRBV20-1
CDR3 DNA: TGCAGTGCTAGAGATTTCCCGGGGAGGACAGATACGCAGTATTTT
CDR3 protein: CSARDFPGRTDTQYF

clone size: many
D gene: -
J gene: TRBJ2-1
V gene: TRBV20-1
CDR3 DNA: TGCAGTGCTAGAGATCCCCCGGGTGGGGAGCAGTTCTTC
CDR3 protein: CSARDPPGGEQFF